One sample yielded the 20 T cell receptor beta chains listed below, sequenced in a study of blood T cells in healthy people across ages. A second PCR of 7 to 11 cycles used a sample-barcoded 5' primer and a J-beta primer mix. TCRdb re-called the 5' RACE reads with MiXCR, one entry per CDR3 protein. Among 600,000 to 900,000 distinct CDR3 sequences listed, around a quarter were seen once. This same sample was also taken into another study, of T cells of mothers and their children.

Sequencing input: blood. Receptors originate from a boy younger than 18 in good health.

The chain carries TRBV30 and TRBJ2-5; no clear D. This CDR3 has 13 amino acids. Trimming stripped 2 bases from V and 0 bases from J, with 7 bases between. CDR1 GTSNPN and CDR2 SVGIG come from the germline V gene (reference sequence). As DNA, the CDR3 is TGTGCCTGGAGTCAAGAGAACCAAGAGACCCAGTACTTC. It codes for CAWSQENQETQYF.

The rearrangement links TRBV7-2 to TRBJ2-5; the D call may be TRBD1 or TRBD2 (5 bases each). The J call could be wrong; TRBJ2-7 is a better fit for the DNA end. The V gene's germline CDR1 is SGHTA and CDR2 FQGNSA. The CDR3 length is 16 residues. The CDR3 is CTSRTAGTDSSYEQYF. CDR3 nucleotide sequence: TGTACCAGCAGAACTGCCGGGACCGACAGCTCCTACGAGCAGTACTTC.

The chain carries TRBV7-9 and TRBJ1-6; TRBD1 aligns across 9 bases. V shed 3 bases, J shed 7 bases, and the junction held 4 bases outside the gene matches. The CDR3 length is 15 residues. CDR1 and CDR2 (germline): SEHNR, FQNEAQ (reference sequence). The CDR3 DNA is TGTGCCAGCAGCTTGGGGACAGGGCGGAATTCACCCCTCCACTTT. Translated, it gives CASSLGTGRNSPLHF.

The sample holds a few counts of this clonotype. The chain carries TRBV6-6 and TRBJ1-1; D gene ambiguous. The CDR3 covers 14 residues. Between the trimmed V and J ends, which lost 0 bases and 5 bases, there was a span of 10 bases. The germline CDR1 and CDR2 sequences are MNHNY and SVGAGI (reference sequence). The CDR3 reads CASSYSSGWTEAFF. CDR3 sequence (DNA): TGTGCCAGCAGTTACTCGTCGGGGTGGACTGAAGCTTTCTTT.

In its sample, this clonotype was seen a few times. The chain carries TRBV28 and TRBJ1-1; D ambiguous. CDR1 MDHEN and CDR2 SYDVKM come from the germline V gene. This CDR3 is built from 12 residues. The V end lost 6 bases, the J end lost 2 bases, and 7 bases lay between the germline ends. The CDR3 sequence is CASSTYNTEAFF. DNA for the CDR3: TGTGCCAGCAGCACATACAACACTGAAGCTTTCTTT.

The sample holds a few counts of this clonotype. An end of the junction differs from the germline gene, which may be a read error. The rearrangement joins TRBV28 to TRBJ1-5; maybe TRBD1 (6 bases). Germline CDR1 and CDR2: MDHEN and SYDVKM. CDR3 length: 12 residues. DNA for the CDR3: TGTGCCAGCACCTTCGACAGGCAGCTCCAGCATTTT. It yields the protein CASTFDRQLQHF.

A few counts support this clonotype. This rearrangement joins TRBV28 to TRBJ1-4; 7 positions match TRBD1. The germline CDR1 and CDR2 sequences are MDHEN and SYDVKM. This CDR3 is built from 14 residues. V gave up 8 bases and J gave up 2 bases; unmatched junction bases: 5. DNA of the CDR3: TGTGCCAGCCTTACAGGGGCGACTAATGAAAAACTGTTTTTT. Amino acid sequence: CASLTGATNEKLFF.

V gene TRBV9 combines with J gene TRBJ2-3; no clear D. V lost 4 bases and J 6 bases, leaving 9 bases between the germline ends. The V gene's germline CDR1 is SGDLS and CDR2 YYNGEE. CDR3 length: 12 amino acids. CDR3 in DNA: TGTGCCAGCAGCCCTCAGTTGGATACGCAGTATTTT. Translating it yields CASSPQLDTQYF.

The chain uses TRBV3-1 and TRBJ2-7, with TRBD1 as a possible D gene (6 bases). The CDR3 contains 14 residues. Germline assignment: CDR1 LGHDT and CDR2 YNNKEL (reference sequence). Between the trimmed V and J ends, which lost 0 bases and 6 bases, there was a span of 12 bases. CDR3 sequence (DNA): TGTGCCAGCAGCCAAGAAGAGGGGGTGGCCGAGCAGTACTTC. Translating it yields CASSQEEGVAEQYF.

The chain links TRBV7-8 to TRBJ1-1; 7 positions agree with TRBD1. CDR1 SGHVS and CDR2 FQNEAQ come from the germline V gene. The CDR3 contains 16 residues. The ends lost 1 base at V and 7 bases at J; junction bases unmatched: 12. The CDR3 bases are TGTGCCAGCAGCTTAGGGGCCCGGCAGGGGGTCGGTGAAGCTTTCTTT. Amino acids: CASSLGARQGVGEAFF.

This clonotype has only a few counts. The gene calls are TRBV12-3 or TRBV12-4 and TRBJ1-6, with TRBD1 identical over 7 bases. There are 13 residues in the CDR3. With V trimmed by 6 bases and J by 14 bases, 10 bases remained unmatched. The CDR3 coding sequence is TGTGCCAGCAGCCCAGGGGGGAGGTTATCCCTCCACTTT. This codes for CASSPGGRLSLHF.

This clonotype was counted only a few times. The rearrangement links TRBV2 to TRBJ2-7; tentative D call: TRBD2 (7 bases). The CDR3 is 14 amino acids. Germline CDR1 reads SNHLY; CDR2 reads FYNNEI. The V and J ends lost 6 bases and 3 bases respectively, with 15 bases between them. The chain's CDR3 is CASRTRGAGYEQYF. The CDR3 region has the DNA TGTGCCAGCAGGACCCGGGGGGCAGGCTACGAGCAGTACTTC.

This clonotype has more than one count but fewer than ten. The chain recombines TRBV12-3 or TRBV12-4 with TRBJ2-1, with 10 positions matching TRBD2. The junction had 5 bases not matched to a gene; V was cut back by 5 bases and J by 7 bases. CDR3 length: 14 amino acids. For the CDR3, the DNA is TGTGCCAGCAGTCCCAGCGGGGGGGCTAATGAGCAGTTCTTC. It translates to CASSPSGGANEQFF.

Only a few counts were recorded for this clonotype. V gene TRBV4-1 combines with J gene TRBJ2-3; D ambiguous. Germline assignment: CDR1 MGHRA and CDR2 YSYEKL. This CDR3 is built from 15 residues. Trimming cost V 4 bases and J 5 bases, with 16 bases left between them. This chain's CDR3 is CASSPMLVTVDTQYF. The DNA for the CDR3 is TGCGCCAGCAGCCCCATGTTAGTGACGGTAGATACGCAGTATTTT.

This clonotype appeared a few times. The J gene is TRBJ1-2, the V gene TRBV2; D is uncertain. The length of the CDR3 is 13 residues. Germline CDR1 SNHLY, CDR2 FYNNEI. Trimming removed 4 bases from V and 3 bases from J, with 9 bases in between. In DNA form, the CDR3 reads TGTGCCAGCAGTGGAACGGATTACTATGGCTACACCTTC. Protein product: CASSGTDYYGYTF.

CDR3 in DNA: TGCAGTGCTAGAGTATGGGGGAGCACAGATACGCAGTATTTT. It is translated as CSARVWGSTDTQYF. V is TRBV20-1 and J is TRBJ2-3, with D perhaps TRBD1 or TRBD2 (5 bases each). V was cut by 1 base and J by 0 bases, with 8 bases left in between. Germline-derived CDR1 and CDR2 are DFQATT and SNEGSKA (reference sequence). The CDR3 consists of 14 residues.

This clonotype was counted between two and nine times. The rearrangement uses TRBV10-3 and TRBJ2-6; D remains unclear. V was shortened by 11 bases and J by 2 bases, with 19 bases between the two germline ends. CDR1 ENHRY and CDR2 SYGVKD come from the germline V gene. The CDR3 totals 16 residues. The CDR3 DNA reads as TGTGCCCTTAGCACCGACCTAACCCCTGGGGCCAACGTCCTGACTTTC. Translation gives CALSTDLTPGANVLTF.

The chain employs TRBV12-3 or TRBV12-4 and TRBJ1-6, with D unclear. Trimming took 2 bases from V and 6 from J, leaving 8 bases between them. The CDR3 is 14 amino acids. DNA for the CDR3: TGTGCCAGCAGTTTAAGACGGACTAATTCACCCCTCCACTTT. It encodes CASSLRRTNSPLHF.

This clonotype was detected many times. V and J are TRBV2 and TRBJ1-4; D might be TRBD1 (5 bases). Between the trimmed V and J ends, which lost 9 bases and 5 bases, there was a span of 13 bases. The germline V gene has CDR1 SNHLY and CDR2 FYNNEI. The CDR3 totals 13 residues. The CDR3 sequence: CASTGDGNEKLFF. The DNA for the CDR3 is TGTGCCAGTACCGGGGACGGCAATGAAAAACTGTTTTTT. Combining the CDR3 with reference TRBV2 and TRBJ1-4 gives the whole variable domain EPEVTQTPSHQVTQMGQEVILRCVPISNHLYFYWYRQILGQKVEFLVSFYNNEISEKSEIFDDQFSVERPDGSNFTLKIRSTKLEDSAMYFCASTGDGNEKLFFGSGTQLSVL.

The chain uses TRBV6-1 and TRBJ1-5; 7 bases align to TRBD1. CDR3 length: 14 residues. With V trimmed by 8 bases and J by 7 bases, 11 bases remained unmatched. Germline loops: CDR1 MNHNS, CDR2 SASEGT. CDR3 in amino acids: CASGVGTASQPQHF. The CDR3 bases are TGTGCCAGCGGGGTGGGGACAGCATCACAGCCCCAGCATTTT.